This entry lists 20 T cell receptor beta chains sequenced from one sample in a study of memory CD4+ T cells and cytomegalovirus serostatus. Generated by immunoSEQ multiplex PCR, the TCRdb table keeps only in-frame clones and is missing some. The repertoire holds about 50,000 clones, with around 74% as singletons. The sort gate was single viable CD3+CD4+CD8-CD45RO+ cells for memory CD4+ T cells. The sequenced material came from memory CD4+ T cells from blood. These TCRs come from an adult in good health and CMV-seronegative.

This chain connects TRBV10-3 to TRBJ2-5, with a weak D call TRBD1 (6 bases). The germline V gene encodes CDR1 ENHRY and CDR2 SYGVKD. The length of the CDR3 is 15 residues. Trimming pared 2 bases from V and 1 base from J, leaving 11 bases between. DNA of the CDR3: TGTGCCATCAGTGAGGACAGGCCCATCCAAGAGACCCAGTACTTC. Its protein product is CAISEDRPIQETQYF.

The chain recombines TRBV5-1 with TRBJ2-7; D may be TRBD1 (6 bases). Germline CDR1 and CDR2: SGHRS and YFSETQ. Trimming pared 3 bases from V and 1 base from J, leaving 11 bases between. The CDR3 length is 14 residues. The CDR3 nucleotides are TGCGCCAGCAGCTCAGGACAGCCTTCCTACGAGCAGTACTTC. This gives the protein CASSSGQPSYEQYF.

The V call is TRBV19, the J call TRBJ1-1; D is uncertain. CDR3 length: 14 residues. Trimming shortened V by 7 bases and J by 1 base, and 13 bases separated the two germline ends. Looked up from germline, CDR1 is LNHDA and CDR2 is SQIVND (reference sequence). As DNA, the CDR3 is TGTGCCAGTAAAGGCCGACAACCGAACACTGAAGCTTTCTTT. As protein: CASKGRQPNTEAFF.

This clone was counted between two and nine times. V and J are TRBV19 and TRBJ2-5; D uncertain. The CDR3 spans 14 residues. Per germline, CDR1 LNHDA and CDR2 SQIVND (reference sequence). Trimming pared 5 bases from V and 4 bases from J, leaving 14 bases between. CDR3 amino acids: CASSLGGVGETQYF. The CDR3 coding sequence is TGTGCCAGTAGTCTGGGTGGGGTTGGAGAGACCCAGTACTTC.

V usage is TRBV5-1 and J usage is TRBJ1-1; TRBD1 matches at 10 bases. V shed 5 bases, J shed 1 base, and the junction held 5 bases outside the gene matches. CDR3 length: 15 amino acids. Germline values: CDR1 SGHRS, CDR2 YFSETQ. For the CDR3, the DNA is TGCGCCAGCAGGGGGACAGGGGCTAAGAACACTGAAGCTTTCTTT. Residues: CASRGTGAKNTEAFF.

The chain carries TRBV10-3 and TRBJ2-2, with 12 bases matching TRBD2. The CDR3 has 16 residues. Trimming cost V 2 bases and J 7 bases; bases outside gene matches: 5. Looked up from germline, CDR1 is ENHRY and CDR2 is SYGVKD. CDR3 DNA sequence: TGTGCCATCAGTGAGGGACTAGCGGGGTCGGGCGGGGAGCTGTTTTTT. It encodes CAISEGLAGSGGELFF.

V usage is TRBV5-1 and J usage is TRBJ1-1; D perhaps matches TRBD1 (6 bases). V gave up 0 bases and J gave up 1 base, with 10 bases separating them. Germline CDR1 is SGHRS and CDR2 is YFSETQ. CDR3 length: 15 residues. The CDR3 nucleotides read TGCGCCAGCAGCTTGGACAGGGCGGAGAACACTGAAGCTTTCTTT. Translating gives CASSLDRAENTEAFF.

The chain has TRBV27 and TRBJ1-6, with 9 nucleotides matching TRBD1. Germline V gene data show CDR1 as MNHEY and CDR2 as SMNVEV (reference sequence). The CDR3 runs 16 residues. The ends lost 8 bases at V and 5 bases at J; junction bases unmatched: 10. CDR3 sequence reads: CASGIQGAPNNSPLHF. In nucleotides, the CDR3 is TGTGCCAGCGGAATACAGGGGGCCCCTAATAATTCACCCCTCCACTTT.

The chain joins TRBV7-9 to TRBJ2-1, with D unresolved. CDR3 length equals 14 residues. From germline, CDR1 is SEHNR and CDR2 FQNEAQ (reference sequence). Between the trimmed V and J ends, which lost 3 bases and 4 bases, there was a span of 10 bases. CDR3 in DNA: TGTGCCAGCAGCTTTATGACACTTTACAATGAGCAGTTCTTC. Translating gives CASSFMTLYNEQFF.

The chain is built from TRBV28 and TRBJ2-7, with 8 bases lining up with TRBD1. The V segment lost 5 bases and the J segment 2 bases; nucleotides outside the gene matches: 5. This CDR3 region has 14 residues. Per germline, CDR1 MDHEN and CDR2 SYDVKM. The CDR3 reads CASSPGQDPYEQYF. In DNA, the CDR3 is TGTGCCAGCAGTCCGGGACAGGACCCCTACGAGCAGTACTTC.

CDR3 nucleotides: TGCGCCAGCAGCTCCACTAGCGGGGGGGCCGGGACAGAGACCCAGTACTTC. This translates into CASSSTSGGAGTETQYF. The V gene is TRBV5-1, the J gene TRBJ2-5, with 13 bases identical to TRBD2. The CDR3 is 17 residues long. Germline V gives CDR1 SGHRS, CDR2 YFSETQ. V lost 3 bases to trimming and J lost 4 bases; unmatched junction nucleotides: 9.

V usage is TRBV30 and J usage is TRBJ2-5, with 9 bases lining up with TRBD1. The V gene end was trimmed by 5 bases and the J gene end by 7 bases; junction bases not matched to a gene: 11. The CDR3 has 14 amino acids. Germline V gene sequence: CDR1 GTSNPN, CDR2 SVGIG (reference sequence). The CDR3 region has the DNA TGTGCCTGGGAATACAGGGACAGGGTGGTGACCCAGTACTTC. Translation: CAWEYRDRVVTQYF.

Only one count was recorded for this clone. The V call is TRBV19, the J call TRBJ2-7, with TRBD2 matching 8 bases. V trimming: 1 base; J trimming: 3 bases; junction bases outside the gene matches: 5. CDR3 size: 15 residues. CDR1 and CDR2 (germline): LNHDA, SQIVND (reference sequence). CDR3 DNA sequence: TGTGCCAGTAGTATAGGGGTAGCGGGGAACTACGAGCAGTACTTC. The encoded protein is CASSIGVAGNYEQYF.

This clone was seen more than once but under ten times. The chain combines TRBV19 with TRBJ1-2, with D maybe TRBD1 (6 bases). The CDR3 has 16 residues. Germline V CDR1 and CDR2: LNHDA, SQIVND (reference sequence). Trimming took 0 bases from V and 0 from J, leaving 11 bases between them. CDR3 coding DNA: TGTGCCAGTAGTATAGATTGGACAGCTGCTAACTATGGCTACACCTTC. Translation gives CASSIDWTAANYGYTF.

The chain recombines TRBV6-6 with TRBJ1-2; D remains ambiguous. The CDR3 sequence is 12 residues long. V lost 7 bases to trimming and J lost 1 base, with 7 bases between them. In germline, CDR1 is MNHNY, CDR2 SVGAGI (reference sequence). The CDR3 sequence: CASIQDNYGYTF. CDR3 nucleotide sequence: TGTGCCAGCATCCAGGATAACTATGGCTACACCTTC.

The chain recombines TRBV2 with TRBJ2-7; 13 nucleotides align to TRBD2. CDR3 length equals 14 residues. Germline V gene data show CDR1 as SNHLY and CDR2 as FYNNEI. The V gene end was trimmed by 8 bases and the J gene end by 3 bases; junction bases not matched to a gene: 4. The CDR3 sequence is CASRWTSGGYEQYF. The CDR3 DNA is TGTGCCAGCCGATGGACTAGCGGGGGCTACGAGCAGTACTTC.

The chain is built from TRBV6-1 and TRBJ1-4; 9 nucleotides line up with TRBD1. After removal of 4 bases from V and 3 bases from J, the junction contained 6 bases not matched to a gene. The CDR3 is 16 residues long. CDR1 and CDR2 from the germline V gene are MNHNS and SASEGT. CDR3 residues: CASSAQGARANEKLFF. For the CDR3, the DNA is TGTGCCAGCAGTGCACAGGGGGCGCGGGCTAATGAAAAACTGTTTTTT.

A remark on this clone: The junction departs from germline at one end; a sequencing error may be responsible. The genes are TRBV7-7 and TRBJ2-5; possible D gene TRBD1, 5 bases. CDR1 is SSHAT, CDR2 FNYEAQ, per germline (reference sequence). The CDR3 sequence is 16 residues long. The CDR3: CASSLGAHGLGETQYF. The CDR3 DNA sequence: TGTGCTAGCAGCTTAGGGGCCCATGGTTTGGGAGAGACCCAGTACTTC.

This clone was observed once. V and J are TRBV6-5 and TRBJ1-5; a weak D match, TRBD1 (6 bases). CDR3 length: 15 residues. Germline V gene lookup returns CDR1 MNHEY and CDR2 SVGAGI. Between the trimmed V and J ends, which lost 6 bases and 0 bases, there was a span of 12 bases. The CDR3 sequence: CASSHTGYSNQPQHF. The DNA for the CDR3 is TGTGCCAGCAGCCATACAGGGTATAGCAATCAGCCCCAGCATTTT.

The V gene is TRBV4-2, the J gene TRBJ2-2; D call uncertain. In germline, CDR1 is LGHNA, CDR2 YNFKEQ. V shed 0 bases and J shed 5 bases, with 10 bases lying between them. The CDR3 is made up of 15 amino acids. CDR3 residues: CASSQDRRQTGELFF. Written as DNA, the CDR3 is TGTGCCAGCAGCCAAGATAGACGACAAACCGGGGAGCTGTTTTTT.